Shown below are 32 T cell receptor beta chains from a single sample sequenced in a study of blood T cell repertoires in COVID-19. The method was immunoSEQ multiplex PCR; TCRdb's version includes in-frame clones alone and lacks a portion of them. The sample lists 270,000 or so clones; nearly 90% were seen once. What was sequenced was peripheral blood. Every receptor here comes from a woman aged 35 to 49 who had recovered from COVID-19.

The chain carries TRBV13 and TRBJ1-5; 7 nucleotides match TRBD1. The CDR3 is 17 residues long. The J segment lost 5 bases and the V segment lost 0 bases, leaving 10 bases of the junction unmatched. Germline assignment: CDR1 PRHDT and CDR2 FYEKMQ (reference sequence). The chain's CDR3 is CASSLGGTALGDQPQHF. For the CDR3, the DNA is TGTGCCAGCAGCTTAGGGGGGACAGCCCTCGGGGATCAGCCCCAGCATTTT.

V is TRBV6-5 and J is TRBJ1-1, with D maybe TRBD1 (5 bases). Germline CDR1 MNHEY, CDR2 SVGAGI. The V end was cut by 0 bases, the J end by 5 bases, with 7 bases between. CDR3 size: 13 residues. The CDR3 is CASSYSPGTEAFF. In DNA form, the CDR3 reads TGTGCCAGCAGTTACTCCCCAGGGACTGAAGCTTTCTTT.

This rearrangement joins TRBV9 to TRBJ2-2; D call uncertain. Germline loops: CDR1 SGDLS, CDR2 YYNGEE. V gave up 2 bases and J gave up 4 bases, with 12 bases separating them. CDR3 length equals 15 residues. CDR3 residues: CASSVKSFGTGELFF. Here the CDR3 DNA reads TGTGCCAGCAGCGTGAAGAGTTTTGGCACCGGGGAGCTGTTTTTT.

The chain carries TRBV5-4 and TRBJ2-3; D might be TRBD1 (5 bases). The length of the CDR3 is 15 residues. The V gene's germline CDR1 is SGHNT and CDR2 YYREEE (reference sequence). V dropped 3 bases and J dropped 0 bases, with 11 bases sitting between them. The CDR3 region is CASSSRRVSTDTQYF. The CDR3 DNA reads as TGTGCCAGCAGCTCGCGCAGGGTGAGCACAGATACGCAGTATTTT. The full variable domain, completed using reference TRBV5-4 and TRBJ2-3, is ETGVTQSPTHLIKTRGQQVTLRCSSQSGHNTVSWYQQALGQGPQFIFQYYREEENGRGNFPPRFSGLQFPNYSSELNVNALELDDSALYLCASSSRRVSTDTQYFGPGTRLTVL.

V gene TRBV5-6 combines with J gene TRBJ2-1; 8 bases are a match to TRBD1. The V and J ends lost 4 bases and 8 bases, in that order; junction bases with no gene match: 5. The CDR3 is 13 amino acids. Germline V CDR1 and CDR2: SGHDT, YYEEEE. The CDR3 coding sequence is TGTGCCAGCAGCACACAGGGGGGAGATGAGCAGTTCTTC. The encoded protein is CASSTQGGDEQFF.

On this clone: The same CDR3 also results from other DNA sequences found in this sample. V is TRBV6-5 and J is TRBJ1-5, with a tentative D call TRBD1 (5 bases). This CDR3 comprises 14 residues. Trimming removed 7 bases at V and 4 bases at J, with 14 bases between. From germline, CDR1 is MNHEY and CDR2 SVGAGI. The CDR3 sequence is CASKQERGNQPQHF. The CDR3 nucleotides read TGTGCCAGCAAACAGGAGCGGGGGAATCAGCCCCAGCATTTT.

The chain is built from TRBV19 and TRBJ1-5, with a weak D call TRBD1 (5 bases). The germline V gene encodes CDR1 LNHDA and CDR2 SQIVND (reference sequence). The CDR3 runs to 14 residues. The V gene lost 5 bases and the J gene lost 3 bases, with 11 bases spanning the gap. The CDR3, as DNA: TGTGCCAGTAGTTTCCGACAGCACAATCAGCCCCAGCATTTT. Translated: CASSFRQHNQPQHF.

V usage is TRBV5-4 and J usage is TRBJ2-3, with D perhaps matching TRBD2 (5 bases). The CDR3 covers 14 residues. The germline V gene encodes CDR1 SGHNT and CDR2 YYREEE (reference sequence). V lost 4 bases, J lost 4 bases, and 13 bases lay in between. CDR3 sequence: CASSRPEVADTQYF. CDR3 in DNA: TGTGCCAGCAGCCGGCCGGAGGTCGCAGATACGCAGTATTTT. The whole variable domain, filled in from reference TRBV5-4 and TRBJ2-3, reads ETGVTQSPTHLIKTRGQQVTLRCSSQSGHNTVSWYQQALGQGPQFIFQYYREEENGRGNFPPRFSGLQFPNYSSELNVNALELDDSALYLCASSRPEVADTQYFGPGTRLTVL.

The chain recombines TRBV12-5 with TRBJ1-5, with D possibly TRBD1 on 5 matching bases. Germline-derived CDR1 and CDR2 are LGHNT and FRNRAP. The CDR3 sequence is 15 residues long. The V end was cut by 3 bases, the J end by 8 bases, with 17 bases between. The CDR3 sequence is CASGLEGEVREPQHF. CDR3 bases: TGTGCTAGTGGTTTAGAAGGGGAGGTGAGGGAGCCCCAGCATTTT.

This clone was counted a single time. The rearrangement joins TRBV7-6 to TRBJ1-4; a weak D match, TRBD1 (5 bases). V gave up 6 bases and J gave up 8 bases, with 10 bases separating them. Looked up from germline, CDR1 is SGHVS and CDR2 is FNYEAQ. This CDR3 spans 12 amino acids. The CDR3, as DNA: TGTGCCAGCAGTCAGGGAGGCGAAAAACTGTTTTTT. This encodes CASSQGGEKLFF.

CDR3 loop: CASSSIRLAGGVAGELFF. In nucleotides, the CDR3 is TGTGCCAGCAGCTCCATTCGACTAGCGGGAGGTGTAGCCGGGGAGCTGTTTTTT. The genes are TRBV11-3 and TRBJ2-2; 13 bases align to TRBD2. V was clipped by 4 bases and J by 6 bases; unmatched bases: 11. Germline V CDR1 and CDR2: SGHNT, YENEEA. This CDR3 region has 18 residues.

The table lists this clone with a few counts. The rearrangement joins TRBV19 to TRBJ1-5, with D unclear. The CDR3 loop spans 12 amino acids. Trimming cost V 9 bases and J 4 bases, with 10 bases left between them. Germline assignment: CDR1 LNHDA and CDR2 SQIVND (reference sequence). The CDR3 protein is CASGGGNQPQHF. The CDR3 bases are TGTGCCAGCGGAGGCGGGAATCAGCCCCAGCATTTT.

V is TRBV7-6 and J is TRBJ2-3; 9 nucleotides agree with TRBD2. J lost 0 bases, V lost 5 bases, and 6 bases had no gene match. The germline gives CDR1 SGHVS, CDR2 FNYEAQ. The CDR3 runs 16 residues. The CDR3 bases are TGTGCCAGCAGCACCCTAGCGGGGCCCAGCACAGATACGCAGTATTTT. Protein product: CASSTLAGPSTDTQYF. The complete variable domain, with remaining parts taken from reference TRBV7-6 and TRBJ2-3, reads GAGVSQSPRYKVTKRGQDVALRCDPISGHVSLYWYRQALGQGPEFLTYFNYEAQQDKSGLPNDRFSAERPEGSISTLTIQRTEQRDSAMYRCASSTLAGPSTDTQYFGPGTRLTVL.

The chain is built from TRBV28 and TRBJ1-5; the D gene is possibly TRBD1 (6 bases). This CDR3 has 15 amino acids. V lost 7 bases and J 6 bases, leaving 19 bases between the germline ends. Germline CDR1 reads MDHEN; CDR2 reads SYDVKM. CDR3 nucleotide sequence: TGTGCCAGCACTTCGGTGGGGGGGGCATCTCAGCCCCAGCATTTT. Amino acid sequence: CASTSVGGASQPQHF.

This clone occurred once. Other DNA sequences in this sample translate to the same CDR3. The rearrangement joins TRBV2 to TRBJ1-1; D is undetermined. This CDR3 region has 11 residues. V was pared by 5 bases and J by 5 bases, with 6 bases between. Germline V CDR1 and CDR2: SNHLY, FYNNEI. CDR3 DNA: TGTGCCAGCAGTTCGGGGACTGAAGCTTTCTTT. This sequence encodes CASSSGTEAFF.

This clone was seen once. The V and J genes are TRBV12-3 or TRBV12-4 and TRBJ1-5, with D unclear. The CDR3 extends over 12 amino acids. The germline V and J ends were trimmed by 2 bases and 9 bases, with 8 bases remaining between them. CDR3 sequence (DNA): TGTGCCAGCAGTTTAAGATCGGGGCCCCAGCATTTT. Translated, it gives CASSLRSGPQHF.

This chain connects TRBV5-4 to TRBJ2-7; no definite D call. Trimming removed 0 bases from V and 5 bases from J, with 15 bases in between. CDR1 and CDR2 (germline): SGHNT, YYREEE (reference sequence). The CDR3 runs to 15 residues. CDR3 bases: TGTGCCAGCAGCTTGGGTGGCCCACGCTCTGACGAGCAGTACTTC. This translates into CASSLGGPRSDEQYF.

The rearrangement joins TRBV10-1 to TRBJ2-3; possible D gene TRBD2, 6 bases. The CDR3 is made up of 16 amino acids. V was cut by 0 bases and J by 2 bases, with 12 bases left in between. Germline CDR1 is WNHNN and CDR2 is SYGVQD (reference sequence). The CDR3 bases are TGCGCCAGCAGTGAGTCGGGAATAGCGGTCACAGATACGCAGTATTTT. Translating gives CASSESGIAVTDTQYF.

The chain employs TRBV9 and TRBJ2-1, with 8 bases matching TRBD2. The trim removed 3 bases at V and 5 bases at J, leaving 4 bases unmatched. The CDR3 covers 14 residues. Germline V gene lookup returns CDR1 SGDLS and CDR2 YYNGEE. This CDR3 is CASSETSGNNEQFF. The CDR3 DNA reads as TGTGCCAGCAGCGAAACTAGCGGAAACAATGAGCAGTTCTTC.

The chain carries TRBV10-1 and TRBJ2-2, with 7 nucleotides matching TRBD2. V was clipped by 8 bases and J by 4 bases; unmatched bases: 10. CDR1 and CDR2 (germline): WNHNN, SYGVQD (reference sequence). The CDR3 is 15 residues long. CDR3 amino acids: CASSLGASGTGELFF. The CDR3 DNA reads as TGCGCCAGCTCACTTGGGGCTAGCGGCACCGGGGAGCTGTTTTTT.

V usage is TRBV19 and J usage is TRBJ2-7, with no clear D. The CDR3 is 12 amino acids. Trimming cost V 6 bases and J 3 bases, with 9 bases left between them. Germline V lookup: CDR1 LNHDA, CDR2 SQIVND (reference sequence). In DNA form, the CDR3 reads TGTGCCAGTAGCCCCGACTTCTACGAGCAGTACGTC. It specifies CASSPDFYEQYV.

V and J are TRBV7-9 and TRBJ2-1; D gene uncertain. The CDR3 extends over 16 amino acids. Trimming pared 0 bases from V and 0 bases from J, leaving 9 bases between. Germline CDR1 is SEHNR and CDR2 is FQNEAQ (reference sequence). Written as DNA, the CDR3 is TGTGCCAGCAGCTTAGCCCCCCTTAGCTCCTACAATGAGCAGTTCTTC. Its protein is CASSLAPLSSYNEQFF.

J is TRBJ2-3 and V is TRBV19, with 9 positions matching TRBD2. The V gene end was trimmed by 10 bases and the J gene end by 2 bases; junction bases not matched to a gene: 10. This CDR3 region has 15 residues. Germline lookup yields CDR1 LNHDA and CDR2 SQIVND (reference sequence). The chain's CDR3 is CAIGYSGGSTDTQYF. CDR3 bases: TGTGCCATCGGGTATAGCGGGGGTTCCACAGATACGCAGTATTTT.

The V call is TRBV10-3, the J call TRBJ2-1; 10 bases agree with TRBD2. V gave up 5 bases and J gave up 4 bases; unmatched junction bases: 5. The CDR3 is 15 amino acids. Germline V lookup: CDR1 ENHRY, CDR2 SYGVKD. CDR3 sequence: CAISQSGGEYNEQFF. CDR3 coding DNA: TGTGCCATCAGTCAAAGCGGGGGGGAGTACAATGAGCAGTTCTTC.

The table lists this clone with a few counts. The chain combines TRBV12-3 or TRBV12-4 with TRBJ1-6; D unclear. The CDR3 sequence is 13 residues long. The V and J ends lost 1 base and 6 bases respectively, with 4 bases between them. Written as DNA, the CDR3 is TGTGCCAGCAGTTTAGGAGGTAATTCACCCCTCCACTTT. Protein: CASSLGGNSPLHF.

The chain recombines TRBV6-2 or TRBV6-3 with TRBJ2-3, with 14 bases matching TRBD2. V dropped 2 bases and J dropped 6; count of bases not matched to a gene: 10. The CDR3 loop spans 18 amino acids. Germline loops: CDR1 MNHEY, CDR2 SVGEGT. For the CDR3, the DNA is TGTGCCAGCAGTTACCCCCTGACTAGCGGGAGGGCCAGGGATACGCAGTATTTT. It codes for CASSYPLTSGRARDTQYF.

This chain uses TRBV18 with TRBJ2-2; no reliable D call. Per the germline V gene, CDR1 is KGHSH and CDR2 is LQKENI. V lost 3 bases to trimming and J lost 1 base, with 6 bases between them. The CDR3 is 14 residues long. The CDR3 DNA is TGTGCCAGCTCACCGAGACAGAACACCGGGGAGCTGTTTTTT. It is translated as CASSPRQNTGELFF.

This clone has a handful of counts. V usage is TRBV2 and J usage is TRBJ1-5, with TRBD1 matching 7 bases. From germline, CDR1 is SNHLY and CDR2 FYNNEI. Trimming removed 5 bases from V and 5 bases from J; junction bases left unmatched: 9. The CDR3 is 15 amino acids. CDR3 DNA: TGTGCCAGCAGTCTGGGACAGATGGTGGATCAGCCCCAGCATTTT. Its protein product is CASSLGQMVDQPQHF.

V and J are TRBV4-2 and TRBJ2-1; a weak D match, TRBD2 (6 bases). CDR1 is LGHNA, CDR2 YNFKEQ, per germline. V lost 0 bases to trimming and J lost 8 bases, with 20 bases between them. The CDR3 length is 17 residues. This CDR3 reads CASSQDIGRGGAHEQFF. As DNA, the CDR3 is TGTGCCAGCAGCCAAGATATAGGGCGGGGTGGGGCACATGAGCAGTTCTTC.

This chain links TRBV7-3 with TRBJ2-5, with 7 positions matching TRBD1. This CDR3 spans 14 amino acids. CDR1 and CDR2 (germline): SGHTA, FQGTGA. V lost 4 bases and J lost 4; bases outside the gene matches: 6. CDR3 amino acids: CASSSPGQSETQYF. The DNA of the CDR3 is TGTGCCAGCAGCTCCCCGGGACAGTCAGAGACCCAGTACTTC.

Turning to this clone: In the same sample, other DNA sequences code for this CDR3. The chain combines TRBV19 with TRBJ2-5; maybe TRBD1 (5 bases). Trimming stripped 4 bases from V and 2 bases from J, with 8 bases between. Per the germline V gene, CDR1 is LNHDA and CDR2 is SQIVND (reference sequence). This CDR3 has 13 residues. The CDR3 sequence is CASSTGNQETQYF. CDR3 in DNA: TGTGCCAGTAGTACAGGGAATCAAGAGACCCAGTACTTC.

The V gene is TRBV11-2, the J gene TRBJ2-3; TRBD2 might be the D (6 bases). Trimming shortened V by 3 bases and J by 3 bases, and 13 bases separated the two germline ends. The germline V gene encodes CDR1 SGHAT and CDR2 FQNNGV. The CDR3 is 15 amino acids. The CDR3 sequence: CASSFGRGDTDTQYF. DNA of the CDR3: TGTGCCAGCAGCTTTGGTCGCGGGGATACAGATACGCAGTATTTT.